The sequence of this TCR beta chain was determined in a study of T cells after yellow fever vaccination. Study-level points and caveats: Boosting was followed by the reappearance of most primary-vaccination clones (just under 97% CD4, about 89% CD8).

TCRdb processed the 5' RACE reads anew with MiXCR; each CDR3 protein has one entry. The sample has just under 600,000 distinct CDR3 sequences, roughly 14% seen once. This clonotype was counted only a few times. What it binds is not known. This CDR3 comprises 15 residues. Germline-derived CDR1 and CDR2 are LNHNV and YYDKDF (reference sequence). Trimming removed 1 base from V and 2 bases from J, with 12 bases in between. This chain joins TRBV15 and TRBJ2-7, with D unclear. The sequencing here drew on PBMCs, taken on the day of the yellow fever booster vaccination. The sequence came from a man under 40 who received the YFV17D yellow fever vaccine. The CDR3 sequence is CATSRALGATYEQYF. The CDR3 DNA follows: TGTGCCACCAGCAGAGCCCTTGGTGCGACCTACGAGCAGTACTTC.